The sequence of this T cell receptor beta chain was determined in a study of T cell responses to AZD1222 COVID-19 vaccine. Study-wide findings and caveats: Rises in breadth and depth of Spike-specific TCRs came after two AZD1222 doses. No day 14 peak samples; only post-peak repertoires were characterized. Among spike-specific TCRs, nearly half reportedly target unmutated variant regions. AZD1222 recipients seropositive at baseline numbered only 5 to 7.

Assay used: immunoSEQ multiplex PCR; TCRdb lists only in-frame clones, some missing. The repertoire holds 130,000 or so clones, 85% to 95% seen once, with approximately 1.8% in the top ten. This clone was picked up one time. The antigen is undetermined. CDR3 size: 15 residues. The trim removed 4 bases at V and 3 bases at J, leaving 6 bases unmatched. Germline CDR1 SGHRS, CDR2 YFSETQ. The sample consisted of peripheral blood, taken on day 0 of AZD1222 vaccination. The chain carries TRBV5-1 and TRBJ2-1; 8 positions agree with TRBD1. This receptor was obtained from an adult in good health. CDR3 amino acids: CASSPGQGNYNEQFF. DNA of the CDR3: TGCGCCAGCAGCCCTGGACAGGGAAACTACAATGAGCAGTTCTTC.